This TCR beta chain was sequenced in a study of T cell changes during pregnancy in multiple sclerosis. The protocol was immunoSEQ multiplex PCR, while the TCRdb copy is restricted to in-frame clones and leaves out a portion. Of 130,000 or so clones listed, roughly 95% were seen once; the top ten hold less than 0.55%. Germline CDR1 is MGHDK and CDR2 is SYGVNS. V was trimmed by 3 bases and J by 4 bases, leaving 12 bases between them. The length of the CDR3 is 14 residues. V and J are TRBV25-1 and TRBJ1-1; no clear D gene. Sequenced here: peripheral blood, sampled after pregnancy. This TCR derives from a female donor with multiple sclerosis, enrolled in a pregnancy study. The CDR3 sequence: CASSEPGSFTEAFF. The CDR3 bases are TGTGCCAGCAGTGAGCCGGGTTCGTTCACTGAAGCTTTCTTT.